The entry that follows covers one TCR beta chain sequence. Its target is not known. As the method of synthesis, 5'RACE template switching with UMIs yielded TCR beta cDNA. From its re-call of the 5' RACE reads, TCRdb lists each CDR3 protein once, without DNA. Here the sample table reports about 150,000 distinct CDR3 sequences. This specimen comes from a study of T cells expressing NK-cell markers. The wider study: The study sequenced eight donors, seven HCMV-seropositive and one seronegative. Overall study results and limits: The same clonotypes also predominated in the CD3+CD56-NKG2C+ fraction of four donors. Expanded NKG2C+ T cell clones were not confirmed as HCMV-specific.

Germline V gene data show CDR1 as KGHDR and CDR2 as SFDVKD. The CDR3 covers 16 residues. The sequencing input was blood T cells: a sorted CD56 or NKG2C T cell subset, CD4+ or CD8+ T cells, or bulk PBMC T cells (not recorded which). The chain is built from TRBV24-1 and TRBJ2-1. The TCR originated in a woman between 45 and 60 years old in good health. This CDR3 is CATSVTDLSSYNEQFF.